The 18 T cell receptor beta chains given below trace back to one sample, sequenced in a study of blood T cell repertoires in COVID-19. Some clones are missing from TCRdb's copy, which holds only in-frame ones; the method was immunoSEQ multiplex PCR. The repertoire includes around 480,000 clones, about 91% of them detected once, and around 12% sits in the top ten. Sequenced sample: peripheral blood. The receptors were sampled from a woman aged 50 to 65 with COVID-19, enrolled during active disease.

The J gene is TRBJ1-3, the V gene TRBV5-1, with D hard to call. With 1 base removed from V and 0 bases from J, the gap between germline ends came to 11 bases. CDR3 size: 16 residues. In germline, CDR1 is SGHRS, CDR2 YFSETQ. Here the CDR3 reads CASSLMRASSGNTIYF. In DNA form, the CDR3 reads TGCGCCAGCAGCTTGATGAGGGCCAGCTCTGGAAACACCATATATTTT.

The CDR3 DNA sequence: TGTGCCAGCACCTCAGGGGGGCAGCCCCAGCATTTT. It yields the protein CASTSGGQPQHF. The chain employs TRBV12-3 or TRBV12-4 and TRBJ1-5, with 7 bases matching TRBD1. The J segment lost 7 bases and the V segment lost 7 bases, leaving 4 bases of the junction unmatched. The CDR3 is 12 residues long.

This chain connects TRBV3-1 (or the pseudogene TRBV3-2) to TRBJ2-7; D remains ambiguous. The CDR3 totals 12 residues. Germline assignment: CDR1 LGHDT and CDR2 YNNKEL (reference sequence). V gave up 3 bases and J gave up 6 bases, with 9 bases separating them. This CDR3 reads CASSQESFEQYF. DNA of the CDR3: TGTGCCAGCAGCCAGGAGAGTTTCGAGCAGTACTTC.

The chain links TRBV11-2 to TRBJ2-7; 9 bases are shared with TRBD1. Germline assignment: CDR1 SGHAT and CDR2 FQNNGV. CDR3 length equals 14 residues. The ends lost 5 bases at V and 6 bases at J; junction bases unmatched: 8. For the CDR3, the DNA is TGTGCCAGCAGCCGGGGGCCGGACAGGGGCGAGCAGTACTTC. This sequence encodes CASSRGPDRGEQYF. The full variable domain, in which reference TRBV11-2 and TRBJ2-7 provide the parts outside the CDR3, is EAGVAQSPRYKIIEKRQSVAFWCNPISGHATLYWYQQILGQGPKLLIQFQNNGVVDDSQLPKDRFSAERLKGVDSTLKIQPAKLEDSAVYLCASSRGPDRGEQYFGPGTRLTVT.

CDR3 sequence (DNA): TGTGCCAGCGCCTCGGGACAGAGCAGGGAGCAGTACTTC. It encodes CASASGQSREQYF. V and J are TRBV6-5 and TRBJ2-7, with 7 bases lining up with TRBD1. Germline trimming cut 8 bases from V and 7 bases from J; bases unmatched to any gene: 11. Germline V gene lookup returns CDR1 MNHEY and CDR2 SVGAGI. This CDR3 comprises 13 residues.

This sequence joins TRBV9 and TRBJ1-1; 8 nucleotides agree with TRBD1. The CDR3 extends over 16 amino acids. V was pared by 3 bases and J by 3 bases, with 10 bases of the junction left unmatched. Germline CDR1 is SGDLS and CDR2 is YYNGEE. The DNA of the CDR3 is TGTGCCAGCAGCGCCAGGGGGCTCGGGTGGGACACTGAAGCTTTCTTT. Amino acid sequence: CASSARGLGWDTEAFF.

The chain's CDR3 is CASSTTGVNEQYF. The CDR3, as DNA: TGTGCCAGTAGTACGACAGGGGTTAACGAGCAGTACTTC. V gene TRBV19 combines with J gene TRBJ2-7; the match to TRBD1 covers 8 bases. Germline CDR1 reads LNHDA; CDR2 reads SQIVND (reference sequence). There are 13 residues in the CDR3. V shed 4 bases and J 5 bases; nucleotides not matched to a gene: 4.

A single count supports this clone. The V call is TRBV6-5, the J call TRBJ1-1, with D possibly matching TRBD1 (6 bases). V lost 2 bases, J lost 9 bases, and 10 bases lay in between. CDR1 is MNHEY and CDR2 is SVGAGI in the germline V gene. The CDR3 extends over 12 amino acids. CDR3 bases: TGTGCCAGCAGTTACCGGGACATCCAAGCTTTCTTT. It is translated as CASSYRDIQAFF.

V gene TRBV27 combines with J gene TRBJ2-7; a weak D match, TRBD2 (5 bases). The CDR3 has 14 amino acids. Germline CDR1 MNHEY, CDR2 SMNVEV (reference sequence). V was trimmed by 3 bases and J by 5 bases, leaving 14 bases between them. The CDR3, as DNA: TGTGCCAGCAGTTTTACGGGATTGAGCGACGAGCAGTACTTC. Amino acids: CASSFTGLSDEQYF.

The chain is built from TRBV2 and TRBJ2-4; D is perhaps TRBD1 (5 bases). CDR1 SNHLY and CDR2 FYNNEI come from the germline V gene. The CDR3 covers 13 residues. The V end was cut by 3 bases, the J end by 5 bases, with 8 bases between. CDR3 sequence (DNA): TGTGCCAGCAGTGAGACAGACCAAAACATTCAGTACTTC. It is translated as CASSETDQNIQYF.

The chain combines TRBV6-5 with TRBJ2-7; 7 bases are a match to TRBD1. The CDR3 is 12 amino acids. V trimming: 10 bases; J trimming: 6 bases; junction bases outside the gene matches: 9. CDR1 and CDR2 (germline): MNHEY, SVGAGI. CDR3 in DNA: TGTGCCACTTCCCGGGACAGCGGCGAGCAGTACTTC. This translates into CATSRDSGEQYF.

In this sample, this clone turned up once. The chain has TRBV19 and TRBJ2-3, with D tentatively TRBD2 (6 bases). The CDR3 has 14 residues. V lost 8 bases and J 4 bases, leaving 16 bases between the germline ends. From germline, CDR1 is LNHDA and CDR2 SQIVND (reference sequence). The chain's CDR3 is CASGGRSKADTQYF. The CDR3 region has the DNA TGTGCCAGTGGGGGGAGGTCCAAAGCAGATACGCAGTATTTT.

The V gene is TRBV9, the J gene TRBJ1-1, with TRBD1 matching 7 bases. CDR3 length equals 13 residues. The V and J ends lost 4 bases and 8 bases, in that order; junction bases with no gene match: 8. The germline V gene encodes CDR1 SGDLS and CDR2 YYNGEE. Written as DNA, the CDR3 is TGTGCCAGCAGCCTATCCACAGGGGCGGAAGCTTTCTTT. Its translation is CASSLSTGAEAFF.

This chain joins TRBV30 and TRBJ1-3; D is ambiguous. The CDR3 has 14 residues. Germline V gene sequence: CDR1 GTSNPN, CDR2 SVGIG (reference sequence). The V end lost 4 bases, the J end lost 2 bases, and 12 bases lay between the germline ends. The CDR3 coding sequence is TGTGCCTGGACCCCCGTGACTGCTGGAAACACCATATATTTT. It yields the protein CAWTPVTAGNTIYF.

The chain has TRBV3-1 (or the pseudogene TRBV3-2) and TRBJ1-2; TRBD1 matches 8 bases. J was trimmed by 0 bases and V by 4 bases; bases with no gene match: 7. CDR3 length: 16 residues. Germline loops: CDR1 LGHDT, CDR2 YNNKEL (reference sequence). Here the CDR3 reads CASSLGTGQTNYGYTF. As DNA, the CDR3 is TGTGCCAGCAGCCTCGGGACAGGACAAACTAACTATGGCTACACCTTC.

In nucleotides, the CDR3 is TGTGCCAGCAGCTCTCTAGCGCATTCGCAGTATTTT. Translating it yields CASSSLAHSQYF. The rearrangement joins TRBV7-9 to TRBJ2-3; D is possibly TRBD2 (6 bases). The CDR3 covers 12 residues. The germline CDR1 and CDR2 sequences are SEHNR and FQNEAQ (reference sequence). V lost 4 bases and J 10 bases, leaving 12 bases between the germline ends.

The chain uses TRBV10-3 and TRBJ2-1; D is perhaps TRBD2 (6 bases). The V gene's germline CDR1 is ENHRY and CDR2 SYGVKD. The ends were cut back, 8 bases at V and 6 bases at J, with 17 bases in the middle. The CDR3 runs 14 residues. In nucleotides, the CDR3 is TGTGCCATCGCCGGTGGGGGGTACCCCAATGAGCAGTTCTTC. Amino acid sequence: CAIAGGGYPNEQFF.

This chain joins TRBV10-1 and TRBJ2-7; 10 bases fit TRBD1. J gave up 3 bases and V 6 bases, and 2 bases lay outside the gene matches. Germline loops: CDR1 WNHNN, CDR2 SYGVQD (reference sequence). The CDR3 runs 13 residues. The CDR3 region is CASSRDRGYEQYF. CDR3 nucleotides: TGCGCCAGCAGCCGGGACAGGGGCTACGAGCAGTACTTC.